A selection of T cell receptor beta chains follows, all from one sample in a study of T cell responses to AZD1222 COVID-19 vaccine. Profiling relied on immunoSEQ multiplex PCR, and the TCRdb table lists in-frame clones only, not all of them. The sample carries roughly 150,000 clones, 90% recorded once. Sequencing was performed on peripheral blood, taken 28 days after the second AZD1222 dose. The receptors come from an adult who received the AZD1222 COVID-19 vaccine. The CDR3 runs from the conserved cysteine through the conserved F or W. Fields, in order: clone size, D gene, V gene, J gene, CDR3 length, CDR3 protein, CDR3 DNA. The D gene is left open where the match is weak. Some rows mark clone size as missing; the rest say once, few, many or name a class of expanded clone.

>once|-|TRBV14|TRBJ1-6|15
CASSQGTGFGSPLHF
TGTGCCAGCAGCCAGGGTACAGGGTTCGGCTCACCCCTCCACTTT
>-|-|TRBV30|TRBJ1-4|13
CAWSVQGISSLFF
TGTGCCTGGAGTGTACAGGGAATCTCGTCACTGTTTTTT
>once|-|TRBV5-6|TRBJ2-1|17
CASSHRQATNSYNEQFF
TGTGCCAGCAGCCACCGACAGGCAACTAACTCCTACAATGAGCAGTTCTTC
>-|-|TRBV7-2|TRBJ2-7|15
CASSPYSGSSYEQYF
TGTGCCAGCAGCCCTTATAGCGGAAGCTCCTACGAGCAGTACTTC
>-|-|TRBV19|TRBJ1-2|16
CASSTSLGVAGYGYTF
TGTGCCAGTAGCACTTCCCTTGGGGTAGCTGGCTATGGCTACACCTTC
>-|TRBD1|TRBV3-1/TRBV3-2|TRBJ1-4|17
CASSQAVKDRGNEKLFF
TGTGCCAGCAGCCAAGCTGTGAAGGACAGGGGTAATGAAAAACTGTTTTTT
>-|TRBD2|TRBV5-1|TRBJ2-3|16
CASSLGLAGMTDTQYF
TGCGCCAGCAGCTTGGGACTAGCGGGGATGACAGATACGCAGTATTTT
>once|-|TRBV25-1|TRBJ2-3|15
CASSESHPLGDTQYF
TGTGCCAGCAGTGAATCCCACCCCCTTGGGGATACGCAGTATTTT
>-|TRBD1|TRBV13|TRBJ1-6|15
CASSLQGQGDSPLHF
TGTGCCAGCAGCCTCCAGGGACAGGGGGATTCACCCCTCCACTTT
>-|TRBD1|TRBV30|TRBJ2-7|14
CAWSVDRGTYEQYF
TGTGCCTGGAGTGTTGACAGGGGGACCTACGAGCAGTACTTC
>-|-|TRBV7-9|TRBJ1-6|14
CASSPSTDSTPLHF
TGTGCCAGCAGTCCAAGTACGGACAGTACGCCCCTCCACTTT
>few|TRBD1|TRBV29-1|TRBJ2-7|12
CSGGQGAYEQYF
TGCAGCGGGGGACAGGGGGCCTACGAGCAGTACTTC
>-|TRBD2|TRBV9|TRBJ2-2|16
CASSVTSSGRTGELFF
TGTGCCAGCAGCGTGACCTCTAGCGGGAGGACCGGGGAGCTGTTTTTT
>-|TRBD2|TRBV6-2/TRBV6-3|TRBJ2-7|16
CASSYPGLAGAHEQYF
TGTGCCAGCAGTTACCCGGGACTAGCGGGAGCCCACGAGCAGTACTTC
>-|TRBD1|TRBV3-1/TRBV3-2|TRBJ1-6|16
CASHRGRSSYNSPLHF
TGTGCCAGCCACAGGGGCAGGAGCTCCTATAATTCACCCCTCCACTTT
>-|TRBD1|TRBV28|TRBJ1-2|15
CASSRAPGGVYGYTF
TGTGCCAGCAGTCGCGCCCCAGGGGGCGTTTATGGCTACACCTTC
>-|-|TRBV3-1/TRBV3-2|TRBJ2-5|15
CASSLTSGDQETQYF
TGTGCCAGCAGCCTCACTAGTGGGGATCAAGAGACCCAGTACTTC
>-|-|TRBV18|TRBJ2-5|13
CASSPGLQETQYF
TGTGCCAGCTCACCAGGGTTGCAAGAGACCCAGTACTTC
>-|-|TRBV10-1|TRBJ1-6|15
CASSANREYNSPLHF
TGCGCCAGCAGTGCGAACAGGGAATATAATTCACCCCTCCACTTT
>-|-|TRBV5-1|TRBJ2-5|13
CASSSYSQETQYF
TGCGCCAGCAGCTCATACAGCCAAGAGACCCAGTACTTC
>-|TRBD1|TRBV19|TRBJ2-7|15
CASSMSGQGHYEQYF
TGTGCCAGTAGTATGTCGGGACAGGGGCACTACGAGCAGTACTTC
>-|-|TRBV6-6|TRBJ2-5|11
CASSGGETQYF
TGTGCCAGCTCCGGAGGGGAGACCCAGTACTTC
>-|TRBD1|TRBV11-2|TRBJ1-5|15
CASSATQGARQPQHF
TGTGCCAGCAGCGCCACACAGGGGGCTCGGCAGCCCCAGCATTTT
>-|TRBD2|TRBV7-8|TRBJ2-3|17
CASSPRTSGSSTDTQYF
TGTGCCAGCAGCCCTCGGACTAGCGGGTCTAGCACAGATACGCAGTATTTT
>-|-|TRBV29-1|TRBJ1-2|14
CSVEVRESNYGYTF
TGCAGCGTCGAAGTTAGGGAATCTAACTATGGCTACACCTTC
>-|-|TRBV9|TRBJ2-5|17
CASSVAGTAVYQETQYF
TGTGCCAGCAGCGTAGCTGGTACCGCCGTGTACCAAGAGACCCAGTACTTC
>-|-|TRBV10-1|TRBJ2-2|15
CATGQPNANTGELFF
TGCGCCACCGGACAGCCGAACGCGAACACCGGGGAGCTGTTTTTT
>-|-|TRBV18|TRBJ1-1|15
CASSPLSTGSPEAFF
TGTGCCAGCTCACCATTGAGTACAGGGTCGCCTGAAGCTTTCTTT
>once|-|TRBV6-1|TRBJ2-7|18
CASSEVRLSTGHSYEQYF
TGTGCCAGCAGTGAAGTACGTCTTTCAACAGGGCACTCCTACGAGCAGTACTTC
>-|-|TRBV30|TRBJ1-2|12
CAFYAENYGYTF
TGTGCCTTCTATGCGGAGAACTATGGCTACACCTTC
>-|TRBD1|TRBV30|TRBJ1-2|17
CAWSAAHLSRGHWGYTF
TGTGCCTGGAGTGCGGCACACTTGAGCAGGGGGCACTGGGGCTACACCTTC
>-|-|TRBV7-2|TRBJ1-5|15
CASSLTGFSNQPQHF
TGTGCCAGCAGCTTAACAGGGTTTAGCAATCAGCCCCAGCATTTT
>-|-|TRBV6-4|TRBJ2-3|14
CASSRDLMTDTQYF
TGTGCCAGCAGCCGGGACCTTATGACAGATACGCAGTATTTT
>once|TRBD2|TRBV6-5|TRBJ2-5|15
CASGGNGGGQETQYF
TGTGCCAGCGGCGGGAACGGGGGGGGCCAAGAGACCCAGTACTTC
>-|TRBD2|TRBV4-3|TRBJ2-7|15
CASSQDFGRAFEQYF
TGCGCCAGCAGCCAAGACTTCGGGAGGGCCTTCGAGCAGTACTTC
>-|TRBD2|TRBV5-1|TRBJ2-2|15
CASSWGAGDTGELFF
TGCGCCAGCAGCTGGGGAGCGGGAGACACCGGGGAGCTGTTTTTT